One and the same sample provided the 18 T cell receptor beta chains below, sequenced in a study of cytomegalovirus exposure and HLA in healthy donors. 60 Vbeta and 13 Jbeta primers were used in PCR. The method was immunoSEQ multiplex PCR; TCRdb's version includes in-frame clones alone and lacks a portion of them. The sample holds 70,000 or so clones. Sequenced: PBMCs. Source of these receptors: a man aged 35 to 55 in good health and CMV-seronegative.

The CDR3 sequence is CASSASSTGTDTQYF. The CDR3 region has the DNA TGTGCCAGTAGTGCCTCATCCACAGGGACAGATACGCAGTATTTT. The chain couples TRBV19 to TRBJ2-3, with D possibly TRBD1 on 6 matching bases. The CDR3 sequence is 15 residues long. V dropped 5 bases and J dropped 3 bases, with 15 bases sitting between them. The germline gives CDR1 LNHDA, CDR2 SQIVND (reference sequence).

The chain uses TRBV27 and TRBJ2-7; tentatively, D is TRBD1 (6 bases). CDR3 length: 13 residues. Germline V gene data show CDR1 as MNHEY and CDR2 as SMNVEV (reference sequence). V was pared by 10 bases and J by 3 bases, with 16 bases between. In nucleotides, the CDR3 is TGTGCCACTAACCCTCAGGGGAGCTACGAGCAGTACTTC. Its protein is CATNPQGSYEQYF.

This chain joins TRBV7-9 and TRBJ2-7; D may be TRBD1 (7 bases). Germline loops: CDR1 SEHNR, CDR2 FQNEAQ (reference sequence). Between the trimmed V and J ends, which lost 1 base and 6 bases, there was a span of 19 bases. The CDR3 sequence is 16 residues long. The DNA of the CDR3 is TGTGCCAGCAGCTTAGTATGGGCGGGACAGCGAGTCGAGCAGTACTTC. It yields the protein CASSLVWAGQRVEQYF.

The chain is built from TRBV6-6 and TRBJ1-4; TRBD1 matches at 8 bases. Germline V lookup: CDR1 MNHNY, CDR2 SVGAGI (reference sequence). Germline trimming cut 6 bases from V and 5 bases from J; bases unmatched to any gene: 5. CDR3 length: 14 residues. The chain's CDR3 is CASSRTGSNEKLFF. CDR3 DNA: TGTGCCAGCAGCCGGACAGGGTCGAATGAAAAACTGTTTTTT.

The gene calls are TRBV7-2 and TRBJ1-5, with D perhaps matching TRBD1 (6 bases). Germline assignment: CDR1 SGHTA and CDR2 FQGNSA. V lost 5 bases, J lost 2 bases, and 7 bases lay in between. The CDR3 runs 13 residues. This CDR3 reads CASSPGGNQPQHF. The DNA for the CDR3 is TGTGCCAGCAGCCCAGGGGGCAATCAGCCCCAGCATTTT.

This chain joins TRBV19 and TRBJ1-4; D perhaps matches TRBD1 (5 bases). V lost 5 bases and J 3 bases, leaving 13 bases between the germline ends. Germline assignment: CDR1 LNHDA and CDR2 SQIVND (reference sequence). The CDR3 consists of 15 residues. The CDR3 reads CASSGTSAANEKLFF. CDR3 sequence (DNA): TGTGCCAGTAGTGGGACTTCTGCGGCTAATGAAAAACTGTTTTTT.

The rearrangement joins TRBV13 to TRBJ2-3; 10 nucleotides line up with TRBD2. In germline, CDR1 is PRHDT, CDR2 FYEKMQ (reference sequence). J gave up 2 bases and V 3 bases, and 5 bases lay outside the gene matches. The CDR3 extends over 16 amino acids. CDR3: CASSLASGSLTDTQYF. The CDR3 DNA follows: TGTGCCAGCAGCTTGGCTAGCGGGAGTCTCACAGATACGCAGTATTTT.

V gene TRBV5-1 combines with J gene TRBJ1-1; no clear D gene. V gave up 5 bases and J gave up 8 bases, with 16 bases separating them. The germline V gene encodes CDR1 SGHRS and CDR2 YFSETQ. The CDR3 runs 13 residues. This CDR3 reads CASSSVPQKEAFF. In DNA form, the CDR3 reads TGCGCCAGCAGTTCGGTTCCCCAAAAAGAAGCTTTCTTT.

The genes are TRBV6-1 and TRBJ1-5; D is perhaps TRBD1 (5 bases). The CDR3 has 13 residues. Germline V gene sequence: CDR1 MNHNS, CDR2 SASEGT. V was cut by 7 bases and J by 0 bases, with 7 bases left in between. CDR3 sequence reads: CASMQGSNQPQHF. Written as DNA, the CDR3 is TGTGCCAGCATGCAGGGTAGCAATCAGCCCCAGCATTTT.

The chain uses TRBV5-1 and TRBJ2-5, with 9 bases identical to TRBD1. This CDR3 has 15 residues. The germline gives CDR1 SGHRS, CDR2 YFSETQ. V dropped 5 bases and J dropped 4; count of bases not matched to a gene: 9. The CDR3 reads CASSIRDRALETQYF. CDR3 in DNA: TGCGCCAGCAGTATACGGGACAGGGCCTTAGAGACCCAGTACTTC.

The CDR3 nucleotides read TGTGCCAGCAGCTTAGATTTCGGCGGGATCTACGAGCAGTACTTC. Amino acids: CASSLDFGGIYEQYF. The chain has TRBV7-2 and TRBJ2-7; possible D gene TRBD2, 6 bases. Germline V gives CDR1 SGHTA, CDR2 FQGNSA. CDR3 length equals 15 residues. Trimming removed 1 base at V and 3 bases at J, with 13 bases between.

The genes are TRBV4-1 and TRBJ2-7; 8 bases align to TRBD1. V lost 5 bases and J lost 9; bases outside the gene matches: 9. The CDR3 consists of 13 residues. Germline assignment: CDR1 MGHRA and CDR2 YSYEKL. DNA of the CDR3: TGCGCCAGCAGCACGGGACAGGTGGGCGGGCAGTACTTC. Protein product: CASSTGQVGGQYF.

The chain combines TRBV5-6 with TRBJ1-1, with TRBD1 identical over 9 bases. The CDR3 runs to 15 residues. Germline V lookup: CDR1 SGHDT, CDR2 YYEEEE. Losses at the gene ends were 4 bases for V and 6 bases for J; bases not matched to a gene: 10. The CDR3: CASSRRDREWAEAFF. In nucleotides, the CDR3 is TGTGCCAGCAGCCGTAGGGACAGGGAATGGGCTGAAGCTTTCTTT.

This chain uses TRBV9 with TRBJ2-2; the D is unclear. Germline CDR1 and CDR2: SGDLS and YYNGEE. The CDR3 has 14 residues. Trimming stripped 1 base from V and 0 bases from J, with 4 bases between. CDR3 nucleotide sequence: TGTGCCAGCAGCGTACTTGCGAACACCGGGGAGCTGTTTTTT. This codes for CASSVLANTGELFF.

The chain has TRBV28 and TRBJ2-7; 10 bases agree with TRBD1. V lost 1 base and J lost 3; bases outside the gene matches: 3. The germline V gene has CDR1 MDHEN and CDR2 SYDVKM. CDR3 size: 15 residues. The CDR3 nucleotides read TGTGCCAGCAGTTTATCGGGACAGGGGTTCTACGAGCAGTACTTC. Translating it yields CASSLSGQGFYEQYF.

The chain recombines TRBV5-4 with TRBJ2-7, with unresolved D. CDR3 length: 12 residues. Germline V gives CDR1 SGHNT, CDR2 YYREEE (reference sequence). V was cut by 0 bases and J by 4 bases, with 5 bases left in between. The CDR3 nucleotides are TGTGCCAGCAGCTTGGATAGATACGAGCAGTACTTC. It specifies CASSLDRYEQYF.

The J gene is TRBJ2-1, the V gene TRBV10-1; weak D call: TRBD2 (5 bases). V dropped 6 bases and J dropped 4 bases, with 7 bases sitting between them. CDR1 WNHNN and CDR2 SYGVQD come from the germline V gene (reference sequence). The CDR3 totals 12 residues. The CDR3 protein is CASSPGYNEQFF. As DNA, the CDR3 is TGCGCCAGCAGCCCGGGGTACAATGAGCAGTTCTTC.

The rearrangement joins TRBV10-3 to TRBJ2-7; TRBD1 might be the D (6 bases). V was cut by 6 bases and J by 3 bases, with 12 bases left in between. Germline CDR1 is ENHRY and CDR2 is SYGVKD. The CDR3 consists of 13 residues. The CDR3 loop reads CAIRSRDNYEQYF. CDR3 DNA: TGTGCCATCAGGAGCCGGGACAACTACGAGCAGTACTTC.